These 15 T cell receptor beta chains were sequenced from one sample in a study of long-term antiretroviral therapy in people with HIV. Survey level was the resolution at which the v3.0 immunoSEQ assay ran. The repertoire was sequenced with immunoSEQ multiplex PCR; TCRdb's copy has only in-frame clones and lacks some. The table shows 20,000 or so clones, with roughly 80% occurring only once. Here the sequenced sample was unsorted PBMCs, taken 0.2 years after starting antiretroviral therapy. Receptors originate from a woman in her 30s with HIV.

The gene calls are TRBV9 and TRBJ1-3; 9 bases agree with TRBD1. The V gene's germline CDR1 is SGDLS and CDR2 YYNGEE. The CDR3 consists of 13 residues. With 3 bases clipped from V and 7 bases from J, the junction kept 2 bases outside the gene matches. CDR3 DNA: TGTGCCAGCAGCGCCGACAGGGGGAACACCATATATTTT. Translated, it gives CASSADRGNTIYF.

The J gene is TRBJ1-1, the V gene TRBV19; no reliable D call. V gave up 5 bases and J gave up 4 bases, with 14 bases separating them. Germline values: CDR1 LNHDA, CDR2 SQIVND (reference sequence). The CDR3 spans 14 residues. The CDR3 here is CASSALGEGTEAFF. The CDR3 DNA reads TGTGCCAGTAGTGCACTCGGGGAAGGCACTGAAGCTTTCTTT. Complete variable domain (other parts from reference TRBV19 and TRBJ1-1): DGGITQSPKYLFRKEGQNVTLSCEQNLNHDAMYWYRQDPGQGLRLIYYSQIVNDFQKGDIAEGYSVSREKKESFPLTVTSAQKNPTAFYLCASSALGEGTEAFFGQGTRLTVV.

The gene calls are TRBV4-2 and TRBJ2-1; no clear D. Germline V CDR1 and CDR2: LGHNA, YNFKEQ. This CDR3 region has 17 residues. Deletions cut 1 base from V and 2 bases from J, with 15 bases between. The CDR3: CASSQVLTGPTYNEQFF. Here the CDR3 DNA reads TGTGCCAGCAGCCAAGTCTTAACCGGTCCCACCTACAATGAGCAGTTCTTC.

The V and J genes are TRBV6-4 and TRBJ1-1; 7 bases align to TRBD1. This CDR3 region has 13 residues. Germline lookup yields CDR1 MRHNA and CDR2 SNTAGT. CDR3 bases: TGTGAGGGGGCAGACCACATGAACACTGAAGCTTTCTTT. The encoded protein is CEGADHMNTEAFF.

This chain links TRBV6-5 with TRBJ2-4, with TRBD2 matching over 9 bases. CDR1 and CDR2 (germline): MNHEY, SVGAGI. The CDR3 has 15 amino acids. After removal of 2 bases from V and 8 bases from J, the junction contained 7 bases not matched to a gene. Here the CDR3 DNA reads TGTGCCAGCAGTTACGCGGCGGGGGGGCAGTACATTCAGTACTTC. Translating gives CASSYAAGGQYIQYF.

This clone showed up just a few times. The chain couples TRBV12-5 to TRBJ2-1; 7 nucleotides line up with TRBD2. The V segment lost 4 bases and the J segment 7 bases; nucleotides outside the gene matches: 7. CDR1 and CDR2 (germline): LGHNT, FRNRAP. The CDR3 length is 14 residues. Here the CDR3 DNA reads TGTGCTAGTGGTTCCTCTAGCGGCGCAAATGAGCAGTTCTTC. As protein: CASGSSSGANEQFF.

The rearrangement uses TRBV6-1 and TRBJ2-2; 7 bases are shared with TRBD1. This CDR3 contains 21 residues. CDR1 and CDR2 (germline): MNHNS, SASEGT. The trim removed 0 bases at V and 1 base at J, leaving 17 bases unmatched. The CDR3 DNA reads TGTGCCAGCAGTGAAGCCCCCCCGACAGGGCGACTCCGGCTGAACACCGGGGAGCTGTTTTTT. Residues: CASSEAPPTGRLRLNTGELFF.

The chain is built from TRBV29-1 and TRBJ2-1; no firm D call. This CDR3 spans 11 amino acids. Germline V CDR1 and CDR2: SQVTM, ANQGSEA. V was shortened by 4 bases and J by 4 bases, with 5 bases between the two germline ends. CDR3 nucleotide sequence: TGCAGCGTTGCGCAGTACAATGAGCAGTTCTTC. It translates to CSVAQYNEQFF.

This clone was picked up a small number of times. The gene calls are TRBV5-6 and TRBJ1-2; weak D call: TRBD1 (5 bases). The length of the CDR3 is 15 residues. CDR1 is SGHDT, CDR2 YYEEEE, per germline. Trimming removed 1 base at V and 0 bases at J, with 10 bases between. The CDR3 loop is CASSLQGVTNYGYTF. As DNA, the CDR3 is TGTGCCAGCAGCTTGCAAGGGGTTACTAACTATGGCTACACCTTC.

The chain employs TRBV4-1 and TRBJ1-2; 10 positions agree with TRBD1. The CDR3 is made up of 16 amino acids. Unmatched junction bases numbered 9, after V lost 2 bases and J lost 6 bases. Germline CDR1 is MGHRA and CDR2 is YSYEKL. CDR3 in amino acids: CASSQLRSGTGDGYTF. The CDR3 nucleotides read TGCGCCAGCAGCCAATTGCGGTCCGGGACAGGGGATGGCTACACCTTC.

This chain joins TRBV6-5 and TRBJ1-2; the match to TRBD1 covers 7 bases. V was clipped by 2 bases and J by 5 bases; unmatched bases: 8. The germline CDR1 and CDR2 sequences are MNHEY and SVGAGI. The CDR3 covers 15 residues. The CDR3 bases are TGTGCCAGCAGTTACGCGGCCTCAGGGGGGTATGGCTACACCTTC. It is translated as CASSYAASGGYGYTF.

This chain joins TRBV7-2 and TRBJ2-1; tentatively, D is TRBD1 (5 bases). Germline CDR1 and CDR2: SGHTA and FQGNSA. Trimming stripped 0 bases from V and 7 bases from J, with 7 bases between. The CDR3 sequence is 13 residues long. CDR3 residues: CASSLAGRNEQFF. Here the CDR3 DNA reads TGTGCCAGCAGCTTAGCGGGGCGGAATGAGCAGTTCTTC.

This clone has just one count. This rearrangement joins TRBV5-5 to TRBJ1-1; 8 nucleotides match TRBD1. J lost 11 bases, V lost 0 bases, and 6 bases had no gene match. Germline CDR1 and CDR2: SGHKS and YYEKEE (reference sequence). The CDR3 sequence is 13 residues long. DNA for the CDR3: TGTGCCAGCAGCTTGGGGACAGGGACGGATGCTTTCTTT. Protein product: CASSLGTGTDAFF.

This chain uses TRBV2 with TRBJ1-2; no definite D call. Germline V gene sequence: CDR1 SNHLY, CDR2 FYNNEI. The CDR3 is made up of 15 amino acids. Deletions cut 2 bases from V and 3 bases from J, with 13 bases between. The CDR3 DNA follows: TGTGCCAGCAGTGAAACCTTACCGGGATACTATGGCTACACCTTC. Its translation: CASSETLPGYYGYTF.

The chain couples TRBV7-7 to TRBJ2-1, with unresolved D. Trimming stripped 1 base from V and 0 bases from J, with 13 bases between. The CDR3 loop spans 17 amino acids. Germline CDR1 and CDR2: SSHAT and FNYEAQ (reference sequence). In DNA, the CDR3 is TGTGCCAGCAGCTTAGAGGACGGATATTCCTCCTACAATGAGCAGTTCTTC. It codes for CASSLEDGYSSYNEQFF. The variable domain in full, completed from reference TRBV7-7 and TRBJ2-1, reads GAGVSQSPRYKVTKRGQDVTLRCDPISSHATLYWYQQALGQGPEFLTYFNYEAQPDKSGLPSDRFSAERPEGSISTLTIQRTEQRDSAMYRCASSLEDGYSSYNEQFFGPGTRLTVL.